This TCR beta chain was recovered during a study of T cells after yellow fever vaccination. TCRdb reprocessed the 5' RACE reads with MiXCR, giving one entry per CDR3 protein. The table includes 310,000 or so distinct CDR3 sequences, around 7% detected once. Germline V gene data show CDR1 as LGHNT and CDR2 as FRNRAP. V lost 1 base and J 7 bases, leaving 25 bases between the germline ends. This CDR3 comprises 19 residues. This TCR was recovered from a man aged 18 to 35 who received the YFV17D yellow fever vaccine. Here the sequenced sample was PBMCs, taken 45 days after the first yellow fever vaccination. The rearrangement uses TRBV12-5 and TRBJ2-2, with a possible D match to TRBD2 (5 bases). Here the CDR3 reads CASGLANRGITPRDGELFF. The CDR3 DNA sequence: TGTGCTAGTGGTTTGGCTAATCGAGGGATAACCCCTAGGGACGGGGAGCTGTTTTTT.